Listed here is a single T cell receptor beta chain. Its matching antigen is unknown. Method: immunoSEQ multiplex PCR; TCRdb's copy keeps in-frame clones and lacks some. Of about 320,000 clones in the sample, 86% were seen once. Trimming took 4 bases from V and 3 from J, leaving 12 bases between them. The CDR3 is 14 amino acids. CDR1 is SGHTA and CDR2 is FQGNSA in the germline V gene. This specimen comes from a study of Ad26.COV2.S vaccination and SARS-CoV-2 variants. Across the study: In the COV1001 trial, the donor was in the Ad26.COV2.S arm. The study gave Ad26.COV2.S intramuscularly, once or twice 56 days apart.

Study-level results: Following vaccination, spike-specific CD8+ and CD4+ T cell responses reportedly exhibited substantial breadth.

Treatment: some 20 received Ad26.COV2.S at low or high dose, single or two shots; about 5 received placebo; per-sample allocation not given. Collection of samples fell on day 63 after the first vaccine or placebo injection. Boston supplied an adult donor aged 18-55 years. Sequenced here: peripheral blood, sampled in a trial of Ad26.COV2.S vaccine versus placebo. The chain employs TRBV7-2 and TRBJ1-2; possibly TRBD1 for D (6 bases). The sequence derives from a person between 18 and 65 years old who received the Ad26.COV2.S COVID-19 vaccine or a placebo. The CDR3 sequence: CASSSRRGDYGYTF. The CDR3 DNA sequence: TGTGCCAGCAGCTCGAGGAGGGGGGACTATGGCTACACCTTC.